This TCR beta chain derives from a study of T-cell reconstitution after alpha-beta-depleted transplantation in children. The CDR3 length is 12 residues. V was pared by 5 bases and J by 12 bases, with 5 bases of the junction left unmatched. TCRbeta library construction was performed incorporating unique molecular identifiers. MiXCR was run by TCRdb on the PCR reads, yielding one entry per CDR3 protein. The sample carries fewer than 550,000 distinct CDR3 sequences, roughly 10% recorded once. This receptor was identified in a human donor who donated a stem cell graft to a child with acute myeloid leukemia. The sample consisted of PBMCs from the stem cell graft donor, taken from the stem cell graft. The chain is built from TRBV12-3 or TRBV12-4 and TRBJ2-1; 9 bases align to TRBD2. CDR3 region: CASSHTSGRQFF. CDR3 nucleotide sequence: TGTGCCAGCAGTCACACTAGCGGGCGGCAGTTCTTC.